This is a list of T cell receptor beta chains from one sample in a study of cytomegalovirus exposure and HLA in healthy donors. Assay: immunoSEQ multiplex PCR; the TCRdb copy retains only in-frame clones and omits some. The table records roughly 67,000 clones, approximately 75% of them present only once. The sample consisted of PBMCs. These receptors were obtained from a man in his sixties in good health and CMV-seropositive. The CDR3 runs from the conserved cysteine through the conserved F or W. Each record gives: clone size, D gene, J gene, V gene, CDR3 DNA, CDR3 protein. D genes are given only for firm matches. Clone sizes are given selectively: once, few, many, or a class where the clone is expanded.

NA	NA	TRBJ1-1	TRBV5-6	TGTGCCAGCAGCTTTGGGGGCAGAGGGAACACTGAAGCTTTCTTT	CASSFGGRGNTEAFF
NA	TRBD2	TRBJ2-7	TRBV11-3	TGTGCCAGCAGCCATACTAGCGGGACGTACGAGCAGTACTTC	CASSHTSGTYEQYF
NA	NA	TRBJ2-3	TRBV9	TGTGCCAGCAGCACCAGGGTCCTCGGAGGGACAGATACGCAGTATTTT	CASSTRVLGGTDTQYF
NA	TRBD1	TRBJ1-6	TRBV6-5	TGTGCCAGCAGTCCCGGGACAGGAGATAATTCACCCCTCCACTTT	CASSPGTGDNSPLHF
NA	TRBD1	TRBJ1-5	TRBV10-2	TGCGCCACCACGGACAGGCCCCATCGGGGTCAGCCCCAGCATTTT	CATTDRPHRGQPQHF
once	NA	TRBJ1-1	TRBV9	TGTGCCAGCAGCGCCTTTGGACAGAGGAACACTGAAGCTTTCTTT	CASSAFGQRNTEAFF
NA	NA	TRBJ2-5	TRBV5-1	TGCGCCAGCAGCTTGGACGGACAGAGTCAAGAGACCCAGTACTTC	CASSLDGQSQETQYF
NA	NA	TRBJ1-2	TRBV11-3	TGTGCCAGCAGCCGGGGAGACTATGGCTACACCTTC	CASSRGDYGYTF
NA	TRBD1	TRBJ2-1	TRBV7-8	TGTGCCAGCAGCGTCCACAGGGGGCTCTACAATGAGCAGTTCTTC	CASSVHRGLYNEQFF
NA	TRBD1	TRBJ1-2	TRBV2	TGTGCCAGCAGTGAAAGGACAGGGGGCGCGTATGGCTACACCTTC	CASSERTGGAYGYTF
NA	NA	TRBJ2-7	TRBV11-2	TGTGCCAGCAGCTTAGAGGGCGGGACCTTCTACGAGCAGTACTTC	CASSLEGGTFYEQYF
NA	TRBD1	TRBJ2-1	TRBV15	TGTGCCACCAGCAACTTGACAGGGGTTTTAGGAGAGCAGTTCTTC	CATSNLTGVLGEQFF
once	NA	TRBJ1-6	TRBV19	TGTGCCACCGCGACGGCTAGAGATAATTCACCCCTCCACTTT	CATATARDNSPLHF
NA	NA	TRBJ1-5	TRBV21-1	TGTGCCAGCAGCAAAAAACAGGGTGAGGAAAGCAATCAGCCCCAGCATTTT	CASSKKQGEESNQPQHF
NA	TRBD2	TRBJ2-3	TRBV5-4	TGTGCCAGCAGCCCGGGACTAGCGAGCACAGATACGCAGTATTTT	CASSPGLASTDTQYF
NA	NA	TRBJ2-7	TRBV27	TGTGCCAGCAGTTTATCTTACAGGGAGTCCGAGCAGTACTTC	CASSLSYRESEQYF
NA	NA	TRBJ1-5	TRBV6-6	TGTGCCAGCAGTTACGGACAGACAGATCAGCCCCAGCATTTT	CASSYGQTDQPQHF
few	NA	TRBJ1-1	TRBV9	TGTGCCAGCAGCGTAGATTTTGGGGGCGTGGGCACTGAAGCTTTCTTT	CASSVDFGGVGTEAFF
once	NA	TRBJ1-1	TRBV5-6	TGTGCCAGCAGGTGGGGGGGAGAGGTTGAAGCTTTCTTT	CASRWGGEVEAFF
NA	TRBD1	TRBJ1-5	TRBV6-6	TGTGCCAGCAGCCGAGACAGGGGTAGCAATCAGCCCCAGCATTTT	CASSRDRGSNQPQHF
NA	TRBD1	TRBJ1-2	TRBV7-9	TGTGCCAGCAGCTTAGCGGGACAGGGGGTAGGAGGCTACACCTTC	CASSLAGQGVGGYTF
few	NA	TRBJ2-7	TRBV7-9	TGTGCCAGCAGCTCTGGCTGGACAGTACCCTACGAGCAGTACTTC	CASSSGWTVPYEQYF
few	NA	TRBJ2-3	TRBV4-1	TGCGCCAGCAGCCAAGGGAGCCTGAGCACAGATACGCAGTATTTT	CASSQGSLSTDTQYF
few	TRBD2	TRBJ2-7	TRBV11-2	TGTGCCAGCAGCTTAGGCGGGGGAGGGTCCTACGAGCAGTACTTC	CASSLGGGGSYEQYF
NA	NA	TRBJ1-2	TRBV5-1	TGCGCCAGCAGCTTGGTACCGTCGGAGACTAACTATGGCTACACCTTC	CASSLVPSETNYGYTF
NA	NA	TRBJ1-1	TRBV7-9	TGTGCCAGCAGCCGCGGACAGAGGGGCACTGAAGCTTTCTTT	CASSRGQRGTEAFF
NA	NA	TRBJ1-6	TRBV6-1	TGTGCCAGCAGGGGGCCAACCTCACCCCTCCACTTT	CASRGPTSPLHF
NA	NA	TRBJ2-1	TRBV11-3	TGTGCCAGCAGCTTAGTCGGGTATGAGCAGTTCTTC	CASSLVGYEQFF
few	NA	TRBJ1-1	TRBV6-5	TGTGCCAGCGGAGGGTTCCCGAACACTGAAGCTTTCTTT	CASGGFPNTEAFF
NA	TRBD2	TRBJ2-3	TRBV11-2	TGTGCCAGCAGCTTCATACTAGCGGGGGGCACAGATACGCAGTATTTT	CASSFILAGGTDTQYF
few	NA	TRBJ2-4	TRBV11-2	TGTGCCAGCAGCCTTACGGGACATCAAACCCAGGACTTC	CASSLTGHQTQDF
few	NA	TRBJ2-1	TRBV11-2	TGTGCCAGCAGCCTATTAGGGTCCGGGACAAAGGTTGTGGAGCAGTTCTTC	CASSLLGSGTKVVEQFF
NA	NA	TRBJ1-3	TRBV6-5	TGTGCCAGCAGGCGACTGAGCTCTGGAAACACCATATATTTT	CASRRLSSGNTIYF
few	NA	TRBJ1-2	TRBV6-1	TGTGCCAGCAGTTATGGAGGGGAAGGCTACACCTTC	CASSYGGEGYTF
NA	NA	TRBJ1-5	TRBV6-1	TGTGCCAGCAGTGAAGAACAGGGCCAGCCCCAGCATTTT	CASSEEQGQPQHF